This TCR beta chain comes out of a study of shared clonotypes between healthy human individuals. Generated by immunoSEQ multiplex PCR, the TCRdb table keeps only in-frame clones and is missing some. The sample contains a few million clones, roughly 93% of which appear only once. As defined, naive CD8 cells were CD45RO-negative and positively selected for CCR7, with terminally differentiated effector memory CD45RA+ cells excluded. Per germline, CDR1 MNHEY and CDR2 SMNVEV (reference sequence). The CDR3 is 15 residues long. V gave up 3 bases and J gave up 5 bases, with 13 bases separating them. Findings of the study overall: Sequencing of the sorted subsets was shown by rarefaction to be incomplete despite large depth.

Notes on this clone: Its antigen is not known.

Sequenced sample: naive CD8+ T cells from PBMCs. This sequence was found in a man aged 18 to 30 in good health. Some clones in this sample may be carry-over from other donors' samples. The J gene is TRBJ2-2, the V gene TRBV27, with unresolved D. CDR3 bases: TGTGCCAGCAGTTTCGTGAAGTGGGGAACCGGGGAGCTGTTTTTT. This codes for CASSFVKWGTGELFF.